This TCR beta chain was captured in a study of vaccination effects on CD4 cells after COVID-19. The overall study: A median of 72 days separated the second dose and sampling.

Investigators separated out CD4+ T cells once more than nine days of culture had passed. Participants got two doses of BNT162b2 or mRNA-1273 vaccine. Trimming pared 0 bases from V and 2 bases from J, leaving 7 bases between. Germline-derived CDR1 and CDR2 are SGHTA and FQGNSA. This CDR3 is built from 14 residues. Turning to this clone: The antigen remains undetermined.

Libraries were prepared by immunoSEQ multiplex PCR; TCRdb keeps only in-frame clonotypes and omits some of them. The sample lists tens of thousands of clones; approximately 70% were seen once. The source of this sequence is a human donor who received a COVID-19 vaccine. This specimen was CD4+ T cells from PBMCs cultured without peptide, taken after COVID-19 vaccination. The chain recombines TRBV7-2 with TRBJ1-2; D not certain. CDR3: CASSLAILNYGYTF. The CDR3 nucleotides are TGTGCCAGCAGCTTAGCGATTCTGAACTATGGCTACACCTTC.